This T cell receptor beta chain was identified during a study of beta chain features in type 1 diabetes. This clone was observed a handful of times. Germline CDR1 and CDR2: SGHTA and FQGNSA. The V segment lost 6 bases and the J segment 7 bases; nucleotides outside the gene matches: 12. The CDR3 loop spans 15 amino acids. The whole isolated RNA underwent reverse transcription, so sequencing captured expressed TCRB transcripts. Libraries were prepared by immunoSEQ multiplex PCR; TCRdb keeps only in-frame clonotypes and omits some of them. The table has fewer than 150,000 clones, about 7% seen once. Source material: central memory CD4+ T cells from blood. The V and J genes are TRBV7-2 and TRBJ2-1; 7 positions agree with TRBD1. The sequence came from a woman aged 25 to 39 in good health. The CDR3 DNA follows: TGTGCCAGCAGGGTACAGGGGAGCGGATGGAATGAGCAGTTCTTC. As protein: CASRVQGSGWNEQFF.